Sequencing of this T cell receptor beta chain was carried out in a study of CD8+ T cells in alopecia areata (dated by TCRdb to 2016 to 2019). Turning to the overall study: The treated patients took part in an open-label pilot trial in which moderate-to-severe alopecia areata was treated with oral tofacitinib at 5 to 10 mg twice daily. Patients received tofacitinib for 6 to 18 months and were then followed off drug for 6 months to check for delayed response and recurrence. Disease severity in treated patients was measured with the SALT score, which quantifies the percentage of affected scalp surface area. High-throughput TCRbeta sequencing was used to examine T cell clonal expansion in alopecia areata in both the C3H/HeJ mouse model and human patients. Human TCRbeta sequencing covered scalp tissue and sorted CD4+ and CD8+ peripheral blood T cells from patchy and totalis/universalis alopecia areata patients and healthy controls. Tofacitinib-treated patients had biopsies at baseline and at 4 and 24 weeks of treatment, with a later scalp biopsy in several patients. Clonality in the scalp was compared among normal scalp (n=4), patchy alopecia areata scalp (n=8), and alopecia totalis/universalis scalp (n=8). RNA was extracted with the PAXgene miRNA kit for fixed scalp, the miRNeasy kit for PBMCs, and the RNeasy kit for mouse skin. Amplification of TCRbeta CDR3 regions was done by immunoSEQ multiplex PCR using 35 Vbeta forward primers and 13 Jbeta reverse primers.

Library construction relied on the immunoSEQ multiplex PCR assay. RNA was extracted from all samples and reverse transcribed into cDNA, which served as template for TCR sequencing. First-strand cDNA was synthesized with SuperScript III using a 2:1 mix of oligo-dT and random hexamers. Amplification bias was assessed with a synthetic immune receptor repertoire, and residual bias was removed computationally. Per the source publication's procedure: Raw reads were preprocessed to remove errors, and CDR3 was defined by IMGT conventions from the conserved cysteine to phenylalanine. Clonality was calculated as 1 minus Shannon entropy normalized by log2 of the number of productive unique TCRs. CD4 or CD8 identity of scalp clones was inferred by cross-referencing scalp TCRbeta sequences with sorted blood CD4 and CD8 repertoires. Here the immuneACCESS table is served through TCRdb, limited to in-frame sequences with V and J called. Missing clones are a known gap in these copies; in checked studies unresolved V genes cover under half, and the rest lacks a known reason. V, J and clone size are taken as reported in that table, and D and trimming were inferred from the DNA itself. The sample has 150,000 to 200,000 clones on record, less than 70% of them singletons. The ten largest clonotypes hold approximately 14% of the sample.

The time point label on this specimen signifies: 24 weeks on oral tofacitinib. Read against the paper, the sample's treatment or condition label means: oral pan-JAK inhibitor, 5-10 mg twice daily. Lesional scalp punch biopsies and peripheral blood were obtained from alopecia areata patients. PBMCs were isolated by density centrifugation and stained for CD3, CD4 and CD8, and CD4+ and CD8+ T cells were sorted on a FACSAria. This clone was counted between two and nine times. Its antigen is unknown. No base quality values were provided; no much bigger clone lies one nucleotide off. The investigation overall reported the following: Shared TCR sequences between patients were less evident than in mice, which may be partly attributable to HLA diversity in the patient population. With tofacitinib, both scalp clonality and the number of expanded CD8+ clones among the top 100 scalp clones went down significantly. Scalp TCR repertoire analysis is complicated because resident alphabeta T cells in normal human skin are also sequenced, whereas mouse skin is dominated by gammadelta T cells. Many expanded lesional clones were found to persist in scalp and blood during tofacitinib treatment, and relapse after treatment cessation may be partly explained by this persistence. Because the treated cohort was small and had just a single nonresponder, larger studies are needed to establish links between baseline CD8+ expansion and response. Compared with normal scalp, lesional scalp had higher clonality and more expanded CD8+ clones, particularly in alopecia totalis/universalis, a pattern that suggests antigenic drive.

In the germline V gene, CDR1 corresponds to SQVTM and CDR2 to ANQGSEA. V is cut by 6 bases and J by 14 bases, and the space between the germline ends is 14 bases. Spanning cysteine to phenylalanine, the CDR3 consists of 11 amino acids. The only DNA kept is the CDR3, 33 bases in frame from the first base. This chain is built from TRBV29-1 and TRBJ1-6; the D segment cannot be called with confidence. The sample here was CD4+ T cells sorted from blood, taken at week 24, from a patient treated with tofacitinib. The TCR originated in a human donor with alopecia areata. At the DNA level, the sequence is TGCAGCGTCGATTCGTACGGGTCCCTCCACTTT. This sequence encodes CSVDSYGSLHF.